The 25 T cell receptor beta chains reported below all come from one sample, sequenced in a study of cytomegalovirus exposure and HLA in healthy donors. PCR employed 60 Vbeta and 13 Jbeta primers. Measured with immunoSEQ multiplex PCR; TCRdb has only the in-frame clones, and not every one. The sample totals some 72,000 clones. Sequences were obtained from PBMCs. Receptors originate from a man aged 30 to 45 in good health and CMV-seronegative.

The J gene is TRBJ2-3, the V gene TRBV11-2, with TRBD2 matching over 12 bases. The CDR3 consists of 15 residues. After removal of 5 bases from V and 9 bases from J, the junction contained 9 bases not matched to a gene. CDR1 and CDR2 from the germline V gene are SGHAT and FQNNGV. CDR3 amino acids: CASSPRTSGVRTQYF. The CDR3 DNA reads TGTGCCAGCAGCCCTCGGACTAGCGGGGTACGCACGCAGTATTTT.

The chain couples TRBV6-5 to TRBJ2-1, with 7 bases fitting TRBD2. V was clipped by 6 bases and J by 0 bases; unmatched bases: 5. The CDR3 is 15 amino acids. The germline gives CDR1 MNHEY, CDR2 SVGAGI. The CDR3 nucleotides read TGTGCCAGCAGCACGGGGGGAAGCTCCTACAATGAGCAGTTCTTC. Translated, it gives CASSTGGSSYNEQFF.

In DNA, the CDR3 is TGTGCCAGCAGCGGGCAGGGTCGCTCTAACTATGGCTACACCTTC. This sequence encodes CASSGQGRSNYGYTF. The chain is built from TRBV9 and TRBJ1-2; a weak D match, TRBD1 (5 bases). This CDR3 has 15 residues. The V and J ends lost 3 bases and 0 bases respectively, with 12 bases between them. CDR1 and CDR2 (germline): SGDLS, YYNGEE. Variable domain in full (rest from reference TRBV9 and TRBJ1-2): DSGVTQTPKHLITATGQRVTLRCSPRSGDLSVYWYQQSLDQGLQFLIQYYNGEERAKGNILERFSAQQFPDLHSELNLSSLELGDSALYFCASSGQGRSNYGYTFGSGTRLTVV.

The chain links TRBV7-9 to TRBJ2-6, with D unresolved. This CDR3 has 13 amino acids. CDR1 is SEHNR, CDR2 FQNEAQ, per germline (reference sequence). Trimming took 7 bases from V and 3 from J, leaving 7 bases between them. DNA for the CDR3: TGTGCCAGCACCGACTTTGGGGCCAACGTCCTGACTTTC. Protein sequence: CASTDFGANVLTF. Together with reference TRBV7-9 and TRBJ2-6, the CDR3 gives the full variable domain: DTGVSQNPRHKITKRGQNVTFRCDPISEHNRLYWYRQTLGQGPEFLTYFQNEAQLEKSRLLSDRFSAERPKGSFSTLEIQRTEQGDSAMYLCASTDFGANVLTFGAGSRLTVL.

V gene TRBV6-1 combines with J gene TRBJ1-5, with a tentative D call TRBD1 (6 bases). The CDR3 sequence is 16 residues long. CDR1 is MNHNS, CDR2 SASEGT, per germline. V shed 4 bases and J shed 2 bases, with 15 bases lying between them. The CDR3 sequence is CASSGMRGTGNQPQHF. CDR3 nucleotides: TGTGCCAGCAGTGGGATGAGGGGGACGGGCAATCAGCCCCAGCATTTT.

Note on this clone: This sample also contains other DNA sequences that code for the same CDR3. The V gene is TRBV5-1, the J gene TRBJ1-6; weak D call: TRBD1 (5 bases). Germline values: CDR1 SGHRS, CDR2 YFSETQ. V gave up 3 bases and J gave up 5 bases, with 12 bases separating them. CDR3 length: 15 amino acids. The CDR3 DNA reads TGCGCCAGCAGCTCCCGGACACTAAATAATTCACCCCTCCACTTT. Translated, it gives CASSSRTLNNSPLHF.

The chain couples TRBV11-2 to TRBJ1-1, with D possibly TRBD1 on 6 matching bases. The V and J ends lost 1 base and 11 bases respectively, with 14 bases between them. The V gene's germline CDR1 is SGHAT and CDR2 FQNNGV. This CDR3 is built from 13 residues. CDR3 nucleotides: TGTGCCAGCAGCTTAGTAAGAGGGGGGGCCGCTTTCTTT. Translation: CASSLVRGGAAFF.

V usage is TRBV7-7 and J usage is TRBJ1-3; 8 bases map to TRBD1. The germline V gene has CDR1 SSHAT and CDR2 FNYEAQ (reference sequence). V lost 5 bases, J lost 3 bases, and 0 bases stayed unmatched. This CDR3 has 13 amino acids. CDR3 residues: CASSGTGGNTIYF. CDR3 DNA sequence: TGTGCCAGCAGCGGGACAGGTGGAAACACCATATATTTT.

V gene TRBV18 combines with J gene TRBJ1-2; 9 bases are shared with TRBD1. J was trimmed by 0 bases and V by 3 bases; bases with no gene match: 2. Per germline, CDR1 KGHSH and CDR2 LQKENI. The CDR3 consists of 15 residues. The CDR3 nucleotides read TGTGCCAGCTCACCCGGACAGGGGACTAACTATGGCTACACCTTC. The encoded protein is CASSPGQGTNYGYTF. Full variable domain (rest looked up from reference TRBV18 and TRBJ1-2): NAGVMQNPRHLVRRRGQEARLRCSPMKGHSHVYWYRQLPEEGLKFMVYLQKENIIDESGMPKERFSAEFPKEGPSILRIQQVVRGDSAAYFCASSPGQGTNYGYTFGSGTRLTVV.

V usage is TRBV5-1 and J usage is TRBJ2-7; TRBD1 agrees at 8 bases. V was clipped by 0 bases and J by 5 bases; unmatched bases: 4. The CDR3 spans 14 residues. CDR1 and CDR2 from the germline V gene are SGHRS and YFSETQ. CDR3 protein: CASSLADRVDEQYF. The CDR3 bases are TGCGCCAGCAGCTTGGCGGACAGGGTAGACGAGCAGTACTTC.

The chain combines TRBV7-9 with TRBJ2-3; 12 bases match TRBD2. There are 16 residues in the CDR3. The V gene end was trimmed by 6 bases and the J gene end by 0 bases; junction bases not matched to a gene: 4. CDR1 and CDR2 from the germline V gene are SEHNR and FQNEAQ (reference sequence). The CDR3 DNA is TGTGCCAGCAGTCGGGGACTAGCGGGTAGCACAGATACGCAGTATTTT. Amino acids: CASSRGLAGSTDTQYF.

The chain is built from TRBV15 and TRBJ1-4, with D unclear. Trimming left V 0 bases short and J 8 bases short, with 10 bases between. The CDR3 spans 14 residues. Germline V lookup: CDR1 LNHNV, CDR2 YYDKDF (reference sequence). The CDR3 DNA reads as TGTGCCACCAGCAGAGACGAGGAGGCGGAAAAACTGTTTTTT. Amino acids: CATSRDEEAEKLFF.

V is TRBV5-1 and J is TRBJ2-6; 11 bases align to TRBD1. Germline values: CDR1 SGHRS, CDR2 YFSETQ. There are 17 residues in the CDR3. V lost 4 bases to trimming and J lost 4 bases; unmatched junction nucleotides: 7. The CDR3 spells CASSPGTGGSGANVLTF. DNA of the CDR3: TGCGCCAGCAGCCCCGGGACAGGGGGGTCAGGGGCCAACGTCCTGACTTTC.

The chain couples TRBV12-5 to TRBJ2-1; 7 bases match TRBD1. J lost 3 bases, V lost 4 bases, and 9 bases had no gene match. The germline V gene encodes CDR1 LGHNT and CDR2 FRNRAP. CDR3 length: 16 amino acids. For the CDR3, the DNA is TGTGCTAGTGGTTCTCGCGGAAGGACAGGCTACAATGAGCAGTTCTTC. Amino acid sequence: CASGSRGRTGYNEQFF.

The V gene is TRBV18, the J gene TRBJ2-3; 9 bases match TRBD1. Germline V gene lookup returns CDR1 KGHSH and CDR2 LQKENI. The CDR3 covers 14 residues. The V segment lost 6 bases and the J segment 3 bases; nucleotides outside the gene matches: 4. As DNA, the CDR3 is TGTGCCAGCTCCCCGACAGGGGGTACAGATACGCAGTATTTT. Translated: CASSPTGGTDTQYF.

This chain joins TRBV6-5 and TRBJ1-1; D is unclear. V lost 0 bases, J lost 3 bases, and 5 bases lay in between. Germline V gene data show CDR1 as MNHEY and CDR2 as SVGAGI. There are 13 residues in the CDR3. The CDR3 DNA sequence: TGTGCCAGCAGTTACTCTATTCACACTGAAGCTTTCTTT. Protein product: CASSYSIHTEAFF.

The chain employs TRBV6-1 and TRBJ2-5, with D possibly TRBD2 on 6 matching bases. CDR1 is MNHNS, CDR2 SASEGT, per germline. V lost 1 base and J 4 bases, leaving 10 bases between the germline ends. This CDR3 contains 14 residues. The DNA of the CDR3 is TGTGCCAGCAGTGAAGGGCGGGGTGGAGAGACCCAGTACTTC. This gives the protein CASSEGRGGETQYF.

The V gene is TRBV10-1, the J gene TRBJ2-1, with 10 bases matching TRBD2. The CDR3 loop spans 16 amino acids. The V gene end was trimmed by 4 bases and the J gene end by 2 bases; junction bases not matched to a gene: 5. CDR1 is WNHNN, CDR2 SYGVQD, per germline (reference sequence). CDR3 nucleotides: TGCGCCAGCAGTGGGACTCTAGCGGGGGCCTACAATGAGCAGTTCTTC. Encoded protein: CASSGTLAGAYNEQFF.

The chain carries TRBV5-4 and TRBJ1-2, with D possibly matching TRBD1 (5 bases). Germline values: CDR1 SGHNT, CDR2 YYREEE (reference sequence). V lost 5 bases, J lost 2 bases, and 10 bases lay in between. The CDR3 is 13 amino acids. The CDR3 here is CASRLDNNYGYTF. The CDR3 DNA reads TGTGCCAGCAGACTGGACAACAACTATGGCTACACCTTC. The full variable domain, rest sourced from reference TRBV5-4 and TRBJ1-2, is ETGVTQSPTHLIKTRGQQVTLRCSSQSGHNTVSWYQQALGQGPQFIFQYYREEENGRGNFPPRFSGLQFPNYSSELNVNALELDDSALYLCASRLDNNYGYTFGSGTRLTVV.

This clone shows up as medium-sized by frequency. The chain combines TRBV7-9 with TRBJ2-3; TRBD1 matches 7 bases. The V gene end was trimmed by 0 bases and the J gene end by 9 bases; junction bases not matched to a gene: 6. The CDR3 has 14 residues. In germline, CDR1 is SEHNR, CDR2 FQNEAQ (reference sequence). CDR3 region: CASSLASTGATQYF. CDR3 bases: TGTGCCAGCAGCTTAGCGAGCACAGGGGCAACGCAGTATTTT.

This chain uses TRBV13 with TRBJ2-5; 12 nucleotides line up with TRBD2. The J segment lost 2 bases and the V segment lost 4 bases, leaving 5 bases of the junction unmatched. Germline V gene lookup returns CDR1 PRHDT and CDR2 FYEKMQ (reference sequence). CDR3 length: 16 amino acids. CDR3: CASSSGLAGPQETQYF. The CDR3 bases are TGTGCCAGCAGCTCCGGACTAGCGGGGCCTCAAGAGACCCAGTACTTC.

The CDR3 bases are TGTGCCTGGAGTCTATCCTACGAGCAGTACTTC. Protein product: CAWSLSYEQYF. The rearrangement joins TRBV30 to TRBJ2-7; D is undetermined. The germline CDR1 and CDR2 sequences are GTSNPN and SVGIG (reference sequence). This CDR3 contains 11 residues. V shed 2 bases and J shed 1 base, with 3 bases lying between them.

The rearrangement uses TRBV5-5 and TRBJ2-7, with D perhaps TRBD1 (6 bases). This CDR3 region has 15 residues. Germline V gives CDR1 SGHKS, CDR2 YYEKEE (reference sequence). Trimming took off 0 bases at V and 1 base at J, with 11 bases between the two ends. CDR3 amino acids: CASSLGTASSYEQYF. CDR3 bases: TGTGCCAGCAGCTTGGGGACAGCATCGTCCTACGAGCAGTACTTC.

This chain connects TRBV18 to TRBJ1-5; weak D call: TRBD1 (5 bases). V was pared by 4 bases and J by 3 bases, with 7 bases between. Per germline, CDR1 KGHSH and CDR2 LQKENI. This CDR3 comprises 13 residues. CDR3 sequence: CASSLTVNQPQHF. CDR3 bases: TGTGCCAGCTCACTGACAGTCAATCAGCCCCAGCATTTT.

This chain joins TRBV7-2 and TRBJ2-1; 11 nucleotides agree with TRBD2. Germline CDR1 SGHTA, CDR2 FQGNSA. The trim removed 3 bases at V and 14 bases at J, leaving 12 bases unmatched. CDR3 length: 15 amino acids. The CDR3, as DNA: TGTGCCAGCAGCTTTAGCGGGGGGGCATTTCTAAAGGAGTTCTTC. Amino acid sequence: CASSFSGGAFLKEFF.